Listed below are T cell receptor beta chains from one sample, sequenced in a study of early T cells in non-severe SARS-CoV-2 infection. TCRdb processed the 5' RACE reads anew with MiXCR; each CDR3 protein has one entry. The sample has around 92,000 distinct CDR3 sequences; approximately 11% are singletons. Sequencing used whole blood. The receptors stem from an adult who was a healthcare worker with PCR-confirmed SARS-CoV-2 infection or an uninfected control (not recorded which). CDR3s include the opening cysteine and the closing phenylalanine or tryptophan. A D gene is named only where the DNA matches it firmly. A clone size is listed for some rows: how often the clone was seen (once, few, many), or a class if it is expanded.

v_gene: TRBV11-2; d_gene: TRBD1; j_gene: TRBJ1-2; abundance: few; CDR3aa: CASRRLRGRTDYGYTF; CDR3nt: TGTGCCAGCAGGCGTCTCAGGGGGCGGACGGACTATGGCTACACCTTC
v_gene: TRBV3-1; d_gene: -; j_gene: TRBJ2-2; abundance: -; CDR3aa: CASSQVYGSGELFF; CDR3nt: TGTGCCAGCAGCCAAGTGTACGGGAGTGGGGAGCTGTTTTTT
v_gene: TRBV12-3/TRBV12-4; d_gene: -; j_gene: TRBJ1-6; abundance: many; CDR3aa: CASTRGGLPLHF; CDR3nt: TGTGCCAGCACTAGGGGGGGTCTCCCCCTCCACTTT
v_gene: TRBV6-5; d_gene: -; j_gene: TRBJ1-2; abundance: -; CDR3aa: CASSYSSGPRYGYTF; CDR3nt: TGTGCCAGCAGTTACTCCTCCGGGCCACGGTATGGCTACACCTTC
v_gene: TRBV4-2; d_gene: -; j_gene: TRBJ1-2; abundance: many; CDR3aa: CASSQERFYGYTF; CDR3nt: TGTGCCAGCAGCCAAGAGAGGTTTTATGGCTACACCTTC
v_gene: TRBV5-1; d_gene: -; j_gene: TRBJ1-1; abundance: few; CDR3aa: CASSLGLNSGQAFF; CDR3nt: TGCGCCAGCAGCTTGGGGCTAAACTCGGGGCAAGCTTTCTTT
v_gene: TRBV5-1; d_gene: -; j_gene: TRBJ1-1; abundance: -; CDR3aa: CASSLNMNTEAFF; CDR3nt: TGCGCCAGCAGCTTGAATATGAACACTGAAGCTTTCTTT
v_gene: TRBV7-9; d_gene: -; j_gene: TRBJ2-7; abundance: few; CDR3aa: CASSSASYEQYF; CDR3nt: TGTGCCAGCAGCTCGGCCTCCTACGAGCAGTACTTC
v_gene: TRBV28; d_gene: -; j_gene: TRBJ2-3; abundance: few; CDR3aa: CASSLLSSTDTQYF; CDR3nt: TGTGCCAGCAGTCTCCTCTCTAGCACAGATACGCAGTATTTT
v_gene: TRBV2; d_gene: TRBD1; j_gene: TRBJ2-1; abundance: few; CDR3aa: CASSGDRVGNEQFF; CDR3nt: TGTGCCAGCAGTGGTGACAGGGTAGGGAATGAGCAGTTCTTC
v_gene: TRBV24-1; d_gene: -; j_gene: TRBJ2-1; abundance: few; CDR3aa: CATTAGTLNNEQFF; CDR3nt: TGTGCCACTACTGCAGGGACCCTGAACAATGAGCAGTTCTTC
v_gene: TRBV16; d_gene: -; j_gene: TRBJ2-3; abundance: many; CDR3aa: CASSPIMGTDTQYF; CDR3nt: TGTGCCAGCAGCCCGATAATGGGAACAGATACGCAGTATTTT
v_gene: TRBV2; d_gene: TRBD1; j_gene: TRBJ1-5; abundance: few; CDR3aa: CASSANRGDQPQHF; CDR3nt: TGTGCCAGCAGTGCAAACAGGGGGGATCAGCCCCAGCATTTT
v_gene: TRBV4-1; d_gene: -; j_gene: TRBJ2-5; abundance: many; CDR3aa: CASSQDIRETQYF; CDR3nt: TGCGCCAGCAGCCAAGATATAAGGGAGACCCAGTACTTC
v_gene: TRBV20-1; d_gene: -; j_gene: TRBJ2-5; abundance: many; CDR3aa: CSARTELSQETQYF; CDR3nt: TGCAGTGCTAGGACAGAACTAAGCCAAGAGACCCAGTACTTC
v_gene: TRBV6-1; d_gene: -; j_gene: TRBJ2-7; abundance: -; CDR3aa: CASSESSGIYEQYF; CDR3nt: TGTGCCAGCAGTGAGTCATCTGGGATCTACGAGCAGTACTTC
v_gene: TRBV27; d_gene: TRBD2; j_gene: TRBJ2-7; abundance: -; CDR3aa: CASSGGTSGTYEQYF; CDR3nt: TGTGCCAGCAGTGGTGGGACTAGCGGCACCTACGAGCAGTACTTC
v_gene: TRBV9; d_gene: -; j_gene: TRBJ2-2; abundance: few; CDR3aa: CASSPPQGVPGELFF; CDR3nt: TGTGCCAGCAGCCCCCCCCAGGGAGTCCCCGGGGAGCTGTTTTTT
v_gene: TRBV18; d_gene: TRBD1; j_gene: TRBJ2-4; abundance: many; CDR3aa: CASSEGQLKNIQYF; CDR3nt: TGTGCCAGCTCAGAGGGACAGCTTAAAAACATTCAGTACTTC
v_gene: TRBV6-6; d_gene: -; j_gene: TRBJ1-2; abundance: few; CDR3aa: CASTQGFTGYTF; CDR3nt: TGTGCCAGCACCCAGGGGTTTACAGGCTACACCTTC
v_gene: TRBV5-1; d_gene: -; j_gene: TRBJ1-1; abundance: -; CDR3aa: CASSLVGELTGSTEAFF; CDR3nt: TGCGCCAGCAGCTTGGTGGGAGAGTTGACGGGAAGTACTGAAGCTTTCTTT
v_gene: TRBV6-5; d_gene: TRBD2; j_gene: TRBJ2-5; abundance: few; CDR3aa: CASTSGGVPGTQYF; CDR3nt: TGTGCCAGCACTAGCGGGGGTGTGCCGGGGACCCAGTACTTC
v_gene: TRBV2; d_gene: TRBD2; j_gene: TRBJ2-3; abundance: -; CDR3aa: CASSDALAGSDTQYF; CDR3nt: TGTGCCAGCAGTGATGCTCTAGCGGGGTCGGATACGCAGTATTTT
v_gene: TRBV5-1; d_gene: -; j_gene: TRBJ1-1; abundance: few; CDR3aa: CASTPGGTEAFF; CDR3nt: TGCGCCAGCACTCCCGGGGGGACTGAAGCTTTCTTT
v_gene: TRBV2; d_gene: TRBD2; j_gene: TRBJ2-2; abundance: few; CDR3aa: CATQGLADTGELFF; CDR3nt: TGTGCCACCCAGGGACTAGCTGACACCGGGGAGCTGTTTTTT